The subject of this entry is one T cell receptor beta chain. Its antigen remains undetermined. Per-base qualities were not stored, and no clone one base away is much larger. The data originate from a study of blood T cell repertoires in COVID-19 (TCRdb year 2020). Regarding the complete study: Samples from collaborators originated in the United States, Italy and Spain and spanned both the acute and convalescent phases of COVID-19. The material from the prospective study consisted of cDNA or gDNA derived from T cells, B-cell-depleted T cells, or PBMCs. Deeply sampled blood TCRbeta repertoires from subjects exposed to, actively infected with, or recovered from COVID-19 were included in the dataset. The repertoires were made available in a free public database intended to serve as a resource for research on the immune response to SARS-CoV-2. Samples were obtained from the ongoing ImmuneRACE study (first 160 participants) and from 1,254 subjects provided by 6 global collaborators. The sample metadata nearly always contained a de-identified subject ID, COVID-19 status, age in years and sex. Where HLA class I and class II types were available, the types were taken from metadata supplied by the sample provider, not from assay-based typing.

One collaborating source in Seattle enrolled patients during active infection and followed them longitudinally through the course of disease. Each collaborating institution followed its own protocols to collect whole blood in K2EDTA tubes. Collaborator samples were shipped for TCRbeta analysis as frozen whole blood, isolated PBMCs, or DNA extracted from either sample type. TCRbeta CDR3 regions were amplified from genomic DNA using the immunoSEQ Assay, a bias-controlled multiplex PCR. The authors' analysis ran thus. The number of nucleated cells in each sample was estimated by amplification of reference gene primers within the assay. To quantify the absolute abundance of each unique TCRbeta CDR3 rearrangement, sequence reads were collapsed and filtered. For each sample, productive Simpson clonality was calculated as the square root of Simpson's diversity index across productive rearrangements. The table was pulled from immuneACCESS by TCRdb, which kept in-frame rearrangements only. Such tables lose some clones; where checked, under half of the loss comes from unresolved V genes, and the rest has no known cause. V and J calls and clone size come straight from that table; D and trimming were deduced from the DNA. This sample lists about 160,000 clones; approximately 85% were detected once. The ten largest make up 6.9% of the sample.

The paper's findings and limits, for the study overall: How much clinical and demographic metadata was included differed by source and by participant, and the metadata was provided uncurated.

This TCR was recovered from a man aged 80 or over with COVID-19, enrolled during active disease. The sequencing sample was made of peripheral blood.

The bases read TGTGCCACCAGCAGAGATTCGGGGAGTTCCTACAATGAGCAGTTCTTC. It codes for CATSRDSGSSYNEQFF. The receptor chain draws on TRBV15 and TRBJ2-1; the D gene is perhaps TRBD2, from 5 matching bases. The germline V gene (reference sequence) sets CDR1 to LNHNV and CDR2 to YYDKDF. Inclusive of the bounding cysteine and phenylalanine, the CDR3 is 16 residues long. Of all the DNA, just the CDR3 is kept, 48 bases in frame from base 1. V is reduced by 0 bases and J by 1 base, leaving a spacing of 10 bases between them.